The following is a T cell receptor (beta chain) sequence with its context. The specificity of this receptor is unknown. No base quality information exists; no much larger clone differs at one position. CD8 naive samples consisted of CD45RO-negative cells that were positively selected for CCR7, yielding a CD45RA+CCR7+ population without TemRA cells. Donors were healthy HIV-negative adults with no recently reported acute infections or vaccinations. Every donor was a Caucasian adult living in Nashville, Tennessee, USA. After blood collection by leukapheresis, PBMCs were isolated using Ficoll-Histopaque density gradient centrifugation and then cryopreserved in the vapor phase of liquid nitrogen. Analytical flow cytometry was used to check the purity and quantity of every magnetically sorted T cell population. Genomic DNA was isolated from each sorted fraction and quantified by UV absorbance on a Nanodrop 2000c.

Using the deep immunoSEQ assay, multiplex PCR amplified TCR CDR3 regions from genomic DNA. For each cell subset, the extracted genomic DNA was distributed evenly across all wells of several immunoSEQ 96-well plates, and each plate served as one replicate. For sorted subsets, each replicate PCR was loaded with 200 to 250 ng genomic DNA, equivalent to 30,000 or so T cell genomes. The purified libraries were quantified using a Qubit 3.0 fluorometer, sized with a Bioanalyzer 2100, and then quantified again using the KAPA Library Quantification kit. Each immunoSEQ 96-well plate was sequenced on its own single-read 150-cycle Illumina NextSeq 550 flow cell. The study's processing was this. Because only junctional sequences without quality scores were contained in the immunoSEQ output, filtering matching that applied to full-length reads could not be performed. Sequences were annotated with PyIR, a Python wrapper for IgBLAST v1.9, using IMGT germline references to assign V/J genes and CDR3. Reads with weak V/J assignments (E-value above 1e-6), missing CDR3, stop codons, out-of-frame junctions, or ambiguous translated residues were removed. A V3J clonotype was defined by an identical inferred V gene, J gene, and CDR3 amino acid sequence. The percentage overlap between two repertoires was calculated by dividing the number of shared unique clonotypes by the size of the smaller repertoire. Richness of each repertoire was evaluated using RTK rarefaction, the Chao1 estimator, and Recon v2.1 estimates of unobserved clonotypes. Generation probabilities were computed with OLGA for all TCRbeta clonotypes obtained by the gDNA method from four donors. TCRdb retrieved this table from immuneACCESS and kept in-frame rearrangements only. Not all clones are present; in checked studies, unresolved V genes account for under half, and no reason is known for the remainder. V and J calls and clone size follow that table, whereas D and trimming were derived from the DNA. Across this sample there are roughly 890,000 clones, with 80% to 95% seen only once. The top ten clonotypes cover under 30% of the sample.

The sample comes from a study of shared clonotypes between healthy human individuals (dated by TCRdb to about 2020). General notes on the study: A few men and a couple of women, aged 18 to 49 years, made up the cohort. Per donor, three plates each were used for CD4 naive and CD4 memory, two for CD8 naive, and one for CD8 memory. The study deeply sequenced blood TCR repertoires of about 5 healthy adults to estimate repertoire size and the extent of clonotype sharing between individuals. Different laboratories and diverse techniques were used to prepare libraries and sequence TCR repertoires, to increase sequencing depth and limit assay-specific biases. Each donor's leukapheresis produced roughly between about 0.9 and 9.5 billion PBMCs.

Results and caveats for the whole study, not just this receptor: Estimated clonotype richness was generally larger for naive than for memory subsets. Compared with non-shared clonotypes, the clonotypes found in all four sorted-subset donors had higher generation probabilities. Sampling was restricted to blood, and TCR repertoires in tissues likely differ from the TCR repertoires found in blood. Pairwise subsampling led to the expectation that sequencing depth would affect the degree of clonotype sharing among donors. Across a handful of donors, around 5% of naive CD4, approximately 4% of naive CD8, about 2.3% of memory CD4, and roughly 0.4% of memory CD8 clonotypes were shared. The genetic and exposure-history diversity represented was limited by the small number of donors. Incomplete sequencing was indicated by rarefaction of sorted-subset datasets, despite the large sequencing depth.

Material: naive CD8+ T cells sorted from blood. The cell subset or site label on this specimen signifies: CD45RA+CCR7+. This clonotype originated in a young man in good health.

At the DNA level, the sequence is TGTGCCAGCAGCCAATTAGCGGGAGGGGCCGGGGAGCTGTTTTTT. Its protein is CASSQLAGGAGELFF. The chain couples TRBV7-2 to TRBJ2-2; TRBD2 matches 11 bases in the middle. Trimming removed 5 bases from V and 6 bases from J; the gene matches leave 5 bases unexplained. The CDR3 runs 15 amino acids, cysteine and phenylalanine included. Just the 45-base CDR3 DNA is kept, in frame starting at base 1. CDR1 SGHTA and CDR2 FQGNSA were looked up in the germline V gene. Reference TRBV7-2 and TRBJ2-2 proteins supply the regions before and after the CDR3; the full variable domain is: GAGVSQSPSNKVTEKGKDVELRCDPISGHTALYWYRQSLGQGLEFLIYFQGNSAPDKSGLPSDRFSAERTGGSVSTLTIQRTQQEDSAVYLCASSQLAGGAGELFFGEGSRLTVL.